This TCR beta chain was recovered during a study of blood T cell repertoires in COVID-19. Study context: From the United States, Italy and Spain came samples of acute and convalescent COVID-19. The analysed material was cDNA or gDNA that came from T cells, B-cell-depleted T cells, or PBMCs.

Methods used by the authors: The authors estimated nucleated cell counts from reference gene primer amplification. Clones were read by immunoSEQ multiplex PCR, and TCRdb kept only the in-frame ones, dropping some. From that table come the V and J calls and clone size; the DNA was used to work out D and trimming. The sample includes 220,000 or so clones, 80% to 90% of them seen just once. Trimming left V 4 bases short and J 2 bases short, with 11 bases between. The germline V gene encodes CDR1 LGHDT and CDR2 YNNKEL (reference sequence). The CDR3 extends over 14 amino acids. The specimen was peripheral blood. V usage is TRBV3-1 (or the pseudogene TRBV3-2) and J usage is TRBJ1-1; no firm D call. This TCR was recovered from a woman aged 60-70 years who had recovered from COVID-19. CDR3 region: CASSPDGVNTEAFF. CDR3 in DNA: TGTGCCAGCAGCCCTGACGGAGTCAACACTGAAGCTTTCTTT.